This entry lists 10 T cell receptor beta chains sequenced from one sample in a study of cytomegalovirus exposure and HLA in healthy donors. The PCR ran on 60 Vbeta and 13 Jbeta primers. Repertoires were generated with immunoSEQ multiplex PCR, while TCRdb's copy carries only in-frame clones and drops some. Among approximately 170,000 clones listed, roughly 77% were seen once. Specimen: PBMCs. These receptors all stem from a man aged 25 to 40 in good health and CMV-seropositive.

In its sample, this clone was seen a few times. V and J are TRBV27 and TRBJ2-1, with TRBD1 identical over 9 bases. The junction had 7 bases not matched to a gene; V was cut back by 6 bases and J by 4 bases. CDR1 is MNHEY and CDR2 is SMNVEV in the germline V gene (reference sequence). CDR3 size: 15 residues. CDR3 DNA: TGTGCCAGCAGCTCCGGGACAGGGATTTACAATGAGCAGTTCTTC. Its translation: CASSSGTGIYNEQFF.

The chain combines TRBV27 with TRBJ2-1, with D possibly matching TRBD2 (6 bases). Germline lookup yields CDR1 MNHEY and CDR2 SMNVEV (reference sequence). V lost 3 bases and J lost 6, with 12 bases in between. The CDR3 is 14 amino acids. The CDR3 is CASSLPGDLNEQFF. DNA for the CDR3: TGTGCCAGCAGTTTGCCGGGGGACCTCAATGAGCAGTTCTTC.

The chain joins TRBV2 to TRBJ2-5; D is possibly TRBD2 (5 bases). The CDR3 length is 13 residues. Germline V lookup: CDR1 SNHLY, CDR2 FYNNEI. The V end was cut by 6 bases, the J end by 2 bases, with 10 bases between. CDR3 loop: CASSLRGQETQYF. The CDR3 coding sequence is TGTGCCAGCAGCTTACGGGGACAAGAGACCCAGTACTTC. The full variable domain, in which reference TRBV2 and TRBJ2-5 provide the parts outside the CDR3, is EPEVTQTPSHQVTQMGQEVILRCVPISNHLYFYWYRQILGQKVEFLVSFYNNEISEKSEIFDDQFSVERPDGSNFTLKIRSTKLEDSAMYFCASSLRGQETQYFGPGTRLLVL.

The chain recombines TRBV11-2 with TRBJ2-1; D unclear. V lost 1 base and J 9 bases, leaving 10 bases between the germline ends. The CDR3 has 13 amino acids. Germline values: CDR1 SGHAT, CDR2 FQNNGV. Here the CDR3 DNA reads TGTGCCAGCAGCTTAGGCGTTGGTGGTGAGCAGTTCTTC. It encodes CASSLGVGGEQFF.

V and J are TRBV30 and TRBJ1-4; D is unclear. V was cut by 4 bases and J by 2 bases, with 11 bases left in between. The CDR3 sequence is 14 residues long. The V gene's germline CDR1 is GTSNPN and CDR2 SVGIG (reference sequence). The CDR3 loop is CAWNTFGTNEKLFF. The CDR3 coding sequence is TGTGCCTGGAACACATTCGGGACTAATGAAAAACTGTTTTTT.

The V gene is TRBV7-3, the J gene TRBJ2-3; a possible D gene is TRBD2 (7 bases). Trimming left V 4 bases short and J 2 bases short, with 10 bases between. This CDR3 comprises 14 residues. Per germline, CDR1 SGHTA and CDR2 FQGTGA. CDR3 amino acids: CASSWGGPTDTQYF. The CDR3 region has the DNA TGTGCCAGCAGCTGGGGGGGCCCCACAGATACGCAGTATTTT.

The V and J genes are TRBV7-2 and TRBJ1-4; TRBD1 matches 10 bases. After removal of 5 bases from V and 6 bases from J, the junction contained 3 bases not matched to a gene. The CDR3 consists of 14 residues. The germline V gene encodes CDR1 SGHTA and CDR2 FQGNSA. CDR3 loop: CASSRDRGDEKLFF. The CDR3 coding sequence is TGTGCCAGCAGCCGGGACAGGGGAGATGAAAAACTGTTTTTT.

V is TRBV29-1 and J is TRBJ1-1, with D possibly being TRBD1 (6 bases). This CDR3 spans 13 amino acids. CDR1 and CDR2 from the germline V gene are SQVTM and ANQGSEA. V was cut by 4 bases and J by 2 bases, with 11 bases left in between. Here the CDR3 reads CSVATQGNTEAFF. The CDR3 coding sequence is TGCAGCGTTGCTACACAGGGTAACACTGAAGCTTTCTTT.

V and J are TRBV19 and TRBJ2-3; 10 bases map to TRBD2. Per germline, CDR1 LNHDA and CDR2 SQIVND (reference sequence). CDR3 size: 17 residues. The V gene end was trimmed by 6 bases and the J gene end by 3 bases; junction bases not matched to a gene: 12. In DNA form, the CDR3 reads TGTGCCAGTAGCCCCTCGGGTGGTAGCGGGGGGACAGATACGCAGTATTTT. It is translated as CASSPSGGSGGTDTQYF.

This clone was recorded once. The rearrangement uses TRBV5-4 and TRBJ1-2; weak D call: TRBD1 (6 bases). This CDR3 has 12 residues. Germline V gives CDR1 SGHNT, CDR2 YYREEE (reference sequence). V lost 6 bases and J lost 8, with 14 bases in between. The CDR3 spells CASTTATGGYTF. DNA of the CDR3: TGTGCCAGCACCACCGCCACAGGGGGCTACACCTTC.